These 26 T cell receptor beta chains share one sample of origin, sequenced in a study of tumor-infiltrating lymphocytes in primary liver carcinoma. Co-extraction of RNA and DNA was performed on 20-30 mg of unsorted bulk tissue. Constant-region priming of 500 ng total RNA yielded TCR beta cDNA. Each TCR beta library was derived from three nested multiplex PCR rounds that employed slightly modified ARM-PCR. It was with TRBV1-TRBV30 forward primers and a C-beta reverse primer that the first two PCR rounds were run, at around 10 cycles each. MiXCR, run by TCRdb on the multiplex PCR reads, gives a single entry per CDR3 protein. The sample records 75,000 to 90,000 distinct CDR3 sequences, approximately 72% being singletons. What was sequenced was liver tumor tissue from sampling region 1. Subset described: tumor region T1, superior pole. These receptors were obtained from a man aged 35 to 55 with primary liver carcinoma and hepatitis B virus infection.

In nucleotides, the CDR3 is TGTGCCAGTAGAAGAGGGGGCGATGATGAAAAACTGTTTTTT. Protein product: CASRRGGDDEKLFF. The rearrangement uses TRBV6-5 and TRBJ1-4; 7 bases agree with TRBD1. V gave up 9 bases and J gave up 6 bases; unmatched junction bases: 10. The CDR3 has 14 amino acids. Germline V gene data show CDR1 as MNHEY and CDR2 as SVGAGI.

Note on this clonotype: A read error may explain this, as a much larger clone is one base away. CDR3 DNA: TGTGCCAACAGTGACGGACAGGGTACAGAGACCCAGTACTTC. Amino acid sequence: CANSDGQGTETQYF. The chain carries TRBV28 and TRBJ2-5; 8 bases are shared with TRBD1. CDR3 length equals 14 residues. Germline V gene data show CDR1 as MDHEN and CDR2 as SYDVKM.

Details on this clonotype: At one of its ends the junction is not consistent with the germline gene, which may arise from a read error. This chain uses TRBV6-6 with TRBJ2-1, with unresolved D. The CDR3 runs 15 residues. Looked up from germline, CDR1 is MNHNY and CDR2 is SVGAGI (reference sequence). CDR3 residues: CASSFGSGDYNGQFF. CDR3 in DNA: TGTGCCAGCAGTTTCGGTAGTGGGGATTACAATGGGCAGTTCTTC.

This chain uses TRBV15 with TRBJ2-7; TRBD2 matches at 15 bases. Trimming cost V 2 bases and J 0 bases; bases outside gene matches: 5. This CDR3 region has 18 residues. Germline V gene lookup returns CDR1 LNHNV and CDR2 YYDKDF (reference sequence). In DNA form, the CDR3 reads TGTGCCACCAGCAGACCCGGACTAGCGGGAGGGAGCTCCTACGAGCAGTACTTC. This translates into CATSRPGLAGGSSYEQYF.

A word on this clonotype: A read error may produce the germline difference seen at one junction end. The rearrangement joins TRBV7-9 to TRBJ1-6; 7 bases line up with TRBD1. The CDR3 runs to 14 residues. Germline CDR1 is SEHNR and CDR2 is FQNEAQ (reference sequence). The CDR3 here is CGSSRDSYDSPLHF. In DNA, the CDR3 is TGTGGCAGCAGCCGGGACAGTTATGATTCACCCCTCCACTTT.

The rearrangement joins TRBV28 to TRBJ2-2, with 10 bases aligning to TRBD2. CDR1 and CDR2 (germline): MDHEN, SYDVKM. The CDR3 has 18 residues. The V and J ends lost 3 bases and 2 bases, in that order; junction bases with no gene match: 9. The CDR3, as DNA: TGTGCCAGCAGTTTCGGAACTAGCGGGAACCATAACACCGGGGAGCTGTTTTTT. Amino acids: CASSFGTSGNHNTGELFF. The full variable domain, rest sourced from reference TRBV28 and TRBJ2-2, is DVKVTQSSRYLVKRTGEKVFLECVQDMDHENMFWYRQDPGLGLRLIYFSYDVKMKEKGDIPEGYSVSREKKERFSLILESASTNQTSMYLCASSFGTSGNHNTGELFFGEGSRLTVL.

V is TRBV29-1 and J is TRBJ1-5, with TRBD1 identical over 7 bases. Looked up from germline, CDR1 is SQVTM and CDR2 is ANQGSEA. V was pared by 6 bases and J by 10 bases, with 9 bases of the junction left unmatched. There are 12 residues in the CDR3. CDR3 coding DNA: TGCAGCGTGGGGGAACAGGGGCTTCCCCAGCATTTT. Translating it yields CSVGEQGLPQHF.

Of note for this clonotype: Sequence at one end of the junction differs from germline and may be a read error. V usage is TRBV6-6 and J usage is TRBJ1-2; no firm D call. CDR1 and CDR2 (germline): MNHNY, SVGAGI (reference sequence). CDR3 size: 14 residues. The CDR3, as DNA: TGTACCAGCAGTTCGCGACCGTCCAACTATGGCTACACCTTC. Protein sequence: CTSSSRPSNYGYTF.

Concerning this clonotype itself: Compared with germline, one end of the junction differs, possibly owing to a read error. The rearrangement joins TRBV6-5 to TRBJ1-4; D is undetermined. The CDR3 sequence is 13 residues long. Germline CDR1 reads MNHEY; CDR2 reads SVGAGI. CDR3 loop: CANSYQTSEKLFF. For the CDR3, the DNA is TGTGCCAACAGTTACCAGACCTCGGAAAAACTGTTTTTT.

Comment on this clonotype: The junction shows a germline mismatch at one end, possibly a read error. Here the CDR3 reads CTCSSSGSVNTGELSF. CDR3 coding DNA: TGCACCTGCAGTTCTAGCGGGAGTGTGAACACCGGGGAGCTGTCTTTT. The chain combines TRBV5-1 with TRBJ2-2; 10 positions agree with TRBD2. From germline, CDR1 is SGHRS and CDR2 YFSETQ. This CDR3 is built from 16 residues.

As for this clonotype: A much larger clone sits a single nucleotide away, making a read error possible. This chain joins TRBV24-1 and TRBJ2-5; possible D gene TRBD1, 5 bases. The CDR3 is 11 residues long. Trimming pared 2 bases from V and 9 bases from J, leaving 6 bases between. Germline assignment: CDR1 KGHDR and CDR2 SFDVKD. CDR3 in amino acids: CATSDSRAQYF. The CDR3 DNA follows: TGTGCCACCAGTGATTCCAGGGCCCAGTACTTC.

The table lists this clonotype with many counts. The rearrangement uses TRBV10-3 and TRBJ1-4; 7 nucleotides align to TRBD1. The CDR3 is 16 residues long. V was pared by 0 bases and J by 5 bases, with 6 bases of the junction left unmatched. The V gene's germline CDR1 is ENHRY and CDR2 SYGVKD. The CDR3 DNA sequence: TGTGCCATCAGTGAGTCCGCGGGACAGAAAAATGAAAAACTGTTTTTT. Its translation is CAISESAGQKNEKLFF.

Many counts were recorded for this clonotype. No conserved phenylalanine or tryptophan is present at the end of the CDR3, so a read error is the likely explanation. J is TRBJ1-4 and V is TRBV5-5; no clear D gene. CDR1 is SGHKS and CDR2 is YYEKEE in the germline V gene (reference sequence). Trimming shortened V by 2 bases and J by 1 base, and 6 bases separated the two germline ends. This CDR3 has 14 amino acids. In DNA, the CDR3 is TGTGCCAGCAGCTTTTTGATAACTAATGAAAAACTGTTTTCT. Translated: CASSFLITNEKLFS.

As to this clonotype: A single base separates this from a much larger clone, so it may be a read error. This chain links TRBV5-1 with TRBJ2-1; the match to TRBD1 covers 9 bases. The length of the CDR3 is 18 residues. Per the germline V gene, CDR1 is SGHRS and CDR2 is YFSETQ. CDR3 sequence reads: CTSSLGPGTGSSYNEQFF. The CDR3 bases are TGCACCAGCAGCTTGGGTCCCGGGACAGGGAGCTCCTACAATGAGCAGTTCTTC.

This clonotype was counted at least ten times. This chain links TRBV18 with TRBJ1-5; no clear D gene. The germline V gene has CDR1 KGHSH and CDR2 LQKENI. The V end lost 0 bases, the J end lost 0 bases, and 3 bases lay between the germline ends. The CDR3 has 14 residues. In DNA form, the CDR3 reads TGTGCCAGCTCACCACCGGCTAGCAATCAGCCCCAGCATTTT. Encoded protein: CASSPPASNQPQHF.

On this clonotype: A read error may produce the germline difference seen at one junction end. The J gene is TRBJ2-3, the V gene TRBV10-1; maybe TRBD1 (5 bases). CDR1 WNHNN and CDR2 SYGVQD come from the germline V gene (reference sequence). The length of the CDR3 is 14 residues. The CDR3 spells CASNESQETDTQYF. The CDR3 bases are TGCGCCAGCAATGAGTCCCAGGAGACAGATACACAGTATTTT.

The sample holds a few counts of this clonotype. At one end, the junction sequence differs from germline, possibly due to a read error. CDR3: CASSLSYRGPVKRVRSYNEQLF. Written as DNA, the CDR3 is TGTGCCAGCAGCCTCTCCTACCGGGGTCCCGTGAAACGGGTTCGCTCCTACAATGAGCAGTTATTT. The V gene is TRBV11-2, the J gene TRBJ2-1; TRBD2 might be the D (5 bases). This CDR3 contains 22 residues. In germline, CDR1 is SGHAT, CDR2 FQNNGV.

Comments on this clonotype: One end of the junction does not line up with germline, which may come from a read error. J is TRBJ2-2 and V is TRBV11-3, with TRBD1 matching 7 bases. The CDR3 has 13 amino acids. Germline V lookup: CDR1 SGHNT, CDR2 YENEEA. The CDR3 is CASNLGGSGELFF. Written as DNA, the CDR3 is TGTGCCAGCAACTTAGGGGGCTCCGGGGAGCTGTTTTTT. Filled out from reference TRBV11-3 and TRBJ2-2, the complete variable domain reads EAGVVQSPRYKIIEKKQPVAFWCNPISGHNTLYWYLQNLGQGPELLIRYENEEAVDDSQLPKDRFSAERLKGVDSTLKIQPAELGDSAVYLCASNLGGSGELFFGEGSRLTVL.

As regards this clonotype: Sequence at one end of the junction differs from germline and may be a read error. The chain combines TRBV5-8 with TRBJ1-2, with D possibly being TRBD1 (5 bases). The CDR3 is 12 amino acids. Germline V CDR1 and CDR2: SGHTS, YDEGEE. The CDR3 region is CASSSVPWGYIF. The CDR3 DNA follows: TGTGCCAGCAGCTCGGTCCCATGGGGCTACATCTTC. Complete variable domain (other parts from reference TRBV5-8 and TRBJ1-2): EAGVTQSPTHLIKTRGQQATLRCSPISGHTSVYWYQQALGLGLQFLLWYDEGEERNRGNFPPRFSGRQFPNYSSELNVNALELEDSALYLCASSSVPWGYIFGSGTRLTVV.

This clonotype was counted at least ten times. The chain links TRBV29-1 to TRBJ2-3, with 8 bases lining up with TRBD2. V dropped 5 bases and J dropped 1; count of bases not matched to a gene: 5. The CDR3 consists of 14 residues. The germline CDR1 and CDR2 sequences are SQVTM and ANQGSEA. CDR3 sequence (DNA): TGCAGCGTTCCCTCCGGGAGGGGCACAGATACGCAGTATTTT. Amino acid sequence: CSVPSGRGTDTQYF.

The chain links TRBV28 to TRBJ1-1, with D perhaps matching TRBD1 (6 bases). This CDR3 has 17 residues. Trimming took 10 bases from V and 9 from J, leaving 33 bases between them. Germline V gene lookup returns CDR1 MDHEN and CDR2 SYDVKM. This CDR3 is CATVAYYTGTGRSKAFF. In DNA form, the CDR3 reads TGTGCCACCGTCGCCTATTATACCGGAACAGGGCGGTCCAAAGCTTTCTTT.

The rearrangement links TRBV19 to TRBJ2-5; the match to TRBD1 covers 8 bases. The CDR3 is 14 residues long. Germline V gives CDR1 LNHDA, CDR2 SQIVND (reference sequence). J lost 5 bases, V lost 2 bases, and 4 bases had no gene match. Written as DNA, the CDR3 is TGTGCCAGTAGTATACGTCGGACAGGGGAGACCCAGTACTTC. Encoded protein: CASSIRRTGETQYF.

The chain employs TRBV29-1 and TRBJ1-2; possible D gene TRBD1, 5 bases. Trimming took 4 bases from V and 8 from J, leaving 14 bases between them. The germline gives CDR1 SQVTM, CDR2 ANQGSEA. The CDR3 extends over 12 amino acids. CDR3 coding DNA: TGCAGCGTTGTATCGGGGGGATTGGGCTACACCTTC. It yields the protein CSVVSGGLGYTF.

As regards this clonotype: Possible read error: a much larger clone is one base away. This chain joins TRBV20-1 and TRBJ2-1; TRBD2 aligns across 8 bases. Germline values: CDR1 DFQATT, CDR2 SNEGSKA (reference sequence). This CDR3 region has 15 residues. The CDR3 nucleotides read TGCAGTGCTAGAGATGCGGGAGGTAGTTACAATGGGCAGTTCTTC. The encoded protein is CSARDAGGSYNGQFF.

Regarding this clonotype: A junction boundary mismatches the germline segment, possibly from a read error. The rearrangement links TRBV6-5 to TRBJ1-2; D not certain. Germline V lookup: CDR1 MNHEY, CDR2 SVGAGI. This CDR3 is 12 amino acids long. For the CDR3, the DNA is TGTACCAGCAGCTCTCAGAACTATGACTACACCTTC. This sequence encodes CTSSSQNYDYTF.

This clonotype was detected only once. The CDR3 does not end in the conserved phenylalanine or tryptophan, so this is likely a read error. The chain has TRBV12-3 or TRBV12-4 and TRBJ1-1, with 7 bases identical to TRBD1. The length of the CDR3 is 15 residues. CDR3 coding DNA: TGTGCCTGCAGTTTCAGGGGGGAGGGAAACACTGAAGCTTTCTAT. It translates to CACSFRGEGNTEAFY.